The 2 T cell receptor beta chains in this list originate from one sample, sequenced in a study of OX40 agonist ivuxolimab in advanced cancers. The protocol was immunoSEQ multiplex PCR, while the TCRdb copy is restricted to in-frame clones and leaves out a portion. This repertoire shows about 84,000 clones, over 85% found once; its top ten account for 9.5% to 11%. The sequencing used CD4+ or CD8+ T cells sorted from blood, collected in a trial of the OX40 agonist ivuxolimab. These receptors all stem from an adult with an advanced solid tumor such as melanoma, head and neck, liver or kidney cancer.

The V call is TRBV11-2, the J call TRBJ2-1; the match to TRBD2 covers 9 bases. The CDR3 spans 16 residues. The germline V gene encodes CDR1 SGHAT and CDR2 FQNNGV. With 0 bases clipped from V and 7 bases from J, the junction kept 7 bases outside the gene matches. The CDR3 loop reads CASSLDLGLAYNEQFF. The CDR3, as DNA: TGTGCCAGCAGCTTAGATCTGGGACTAGCATATAATGAGCAGTTCTTC.

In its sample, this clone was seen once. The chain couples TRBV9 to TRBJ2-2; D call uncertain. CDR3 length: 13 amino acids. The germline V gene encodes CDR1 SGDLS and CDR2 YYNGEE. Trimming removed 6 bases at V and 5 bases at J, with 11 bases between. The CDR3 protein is CASTLGGTGELFF. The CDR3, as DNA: TGTGCCAGCACTCTGGGTGGAACCGGGGAGCTGTTTTTT.